A selection of T cell receptor beta chains follows, all from one sample in a study of blood T cell repertoires in COVID-19. Some clones are missing from TCRdb's copy, which holds only in-frame ones; the method was immunoSEQ multiplex PCR. The data contain under 200,000 clones, 88% of them singletons. The specimen was peripheral blood. The receptor source for this set is a man aged 45-65 years who had recovered from COVID-19. Each CDR3 is given with its conserved first and last residue. Fields, in order: J gene, V gene, clone size, CDR3 length, D gene, CDR3 protein, CDR3 DNA. A D gene is named only where the DNA matches it firmly. For some rows the clone size is stated as once, few or many, or as a class when expanded; others skip it.

TRBJ1-3 | TRBV28 | NA | 15 | NA | CASSLPGGTGNTIYF | TGTGCCAGCAGTTTACCGGGGGGCACTGGAAACACCATATATTTT
TRBJ2-5 | TRBV27 | few | 14 | NA | CASSSRQNQETQYF | TGTGCCAGCAGTTCCCGACAGAACCAAGAGACCCAGTACTTC
TRBJ2-7 | TRBV6-5 | NA | 15 | NA | CASSLRRAGSYEQYF | TGTGCCAGCAGCCTGCGACGGGCAGGGTCCTACGAGCAGTACTTC
TRBJ1-1 | TRBV11-2 | NA | 14 | NA | CASSLTGPWTEAFF | TGTGCCAGCAGCCTTACAGGTCCTTGGACTGAAGCTTTCTTT
TRBJ1-2 | TRBV19 | NA | 13 | TRBD1 | CASTDRSNYGYTF | TGTGCCAGTACGGACAGGTCGAACTATGGCTACACCTTC
TRBJ2-3 | TRBV5-1 | NA | 17 | NA | CASSSYTSSAFTDTQYF | TGCGCCAGCAGCTCCTATACTAGCTCCGCCTTCACAGATACGCAGTATTTT
TRBJ1-1 | TRBV7-2 | NA | 14 | TRBD1 | CASSIGDRDTEAFF | TGTGCCAGCAGCATAGGGGACAGGGACACTGAAGCTTTCTTT
TRBJ2-3 | TRBV19 | few | 15 | TRBD1 | CASSLSGGRTDTQYF | TGTGCCAGTAGTCTTTCAGGGGGACGGACAGATACGCAGTATTTT
TRBJ2-3 | TRBV20-1 | NA | 14 | NA | CSASQRGFTDTQYF | TGCAGTGCTAGTCAAAGGGGTTTCACAGATACGCAGTATTTT
TRBJ2-3 | TRBV6-2/TRBV6-3 | NA | 15 | TRBD1 | CASSTQGAGTDTQYF | TGTGCCAGCAGCACACAGGGGGCAGGCACAGATACGCAGTATTTT
TRBJ1-5 | TRBV7-3 | NA | 16 | NA | CASSVERGFGNQPQHF | TGTGCCAGCAGCGTCGAAAGGGGGTTTGGCAATCAGCCCCAGCATTTT
TRBJ2-5 | TRBV13 | NA | 13 | NA | CASSLEGRETQYF | TGTGCCAGCAGCTTAGAGGGGCGGGAGACCCAGTACTTC
TRBJ1-6 | TRBV9 | NA | 15 | NA | CASSPREFFNSPLHF | TGTGCCAGCAGCCCCAGGGAATTCTTTAATTCACCCCTCCACTTT
TRBJ2-5 | TRBV3-1/TRBV3-2 | NA | 15 | TRBD2 | CASSHIAGVSETQYF | TGTGCCAGCAGCCACATAGCGGGAGTTTCAGAGACCCAGTACTTC
TRBJ2-4 | TRBV19 | few | 14 | NA | CASSVGQVKNIQYF | TGTGCCAGTAGCGTTGGGCAGGTCAAAAACATTCAGTACTTC
TRBJ2-6 | TRBV27 | NA | 15 | NA | CASSDQGTGANVLTF | TGTGCCAGCAGTGATCAGGGTACCGGGGCCAACGTCCTGACTTTC
TRBJ2-5 | TRBV9 | NA | 13 | NA | CASSVGGQETQYF | TGTGCCAGCAGCGTAGGAGGGCAAGAGACCCAGTACTTC
TRBJ2-1 | TRBV11-2 | NA | 14 | TRBD2 | CASSRRAGAGEQFF | TGTGCCAGCAGCCGGCGGGCGGGAGCAGGAGAGCAGTTCTTC
TRBJ1-4 | TRBV5-1 | NA | 15 | NA | CASSSGHATNEKLFF | TGCGCCAGCAGCTCCGGACATGCAACTAATGAAAAACTGTTTTTT
TRBJ2-1 | TRBV5-5 | NA | 15 | TRBD1 | CASSQGQGRINEQFF | TGTGCCAGCAGCCAAGGACAGGGGAGGATTAATGAGCAGTTCTTC
TRBJ2-7 | TRBV3-1/TRBV3-2 | NA | 15 | NA | CASSQDWGRSYEQYF | TGTGCCAGCAGCCAAGACTGGGGCCGCTCCTACGAGCAGTACTTC
TRBJ1-3 | TRBV18 | NA | 15 | TRBD1 | CASSPPTGGGNTIYF | TGTGCCAGCTCACCCCCCACAGGGGGAGGAAACACCATATATTTT
TRBJ2-4 | TRBV7-2 | NA | 16 | NA | CASSLGFRGNQNIQYF | TGTGCCAGCAGCTTAGGGTTCCGGGGGAACCAAAACATTCAGTACTTC
TRBJ2-3 | TRBV19 | NA | 14 | NA | CASSQSGSTDTQYF | TGTGCCAGTAGCCAAAGCGGGAGCACAGATACGCAGTATTTT
TRBJ1-5 | TRBV18 | few | 15 | NA | CASSLQGHSNQPQHF | TGTGCCAGCTCACTACAGGGTCATAGCAATCAGCCCCAGCATTTT
TRBJ2-3 | TRBV12-3/TRBV12-4 | NA | 12 | NA | CASSSTRDTQYF | TGTGCCAGCAGCTCGACTCGCGATACGCAGTATTTT
TRBJ1-2 | TRBV6-2/TRBV6-3 | NA | 14 | NA | CASSYDSIPYGYTF | TGTGCCAGCAGTTACGACAGTATCCCCTATGGCTACACCTTC
TRBJ2-7 | TRBV9 | NA | 13 | TRBD2 | CASSVDLAGEQYF | TGTGCCAGCAGCGTAGACCTAGCGGGCGAGCAGTACTTC
TRBJ2-7 | TRBV11-2 | NA | 14 | NA | CASSLGGTPYEQYF | TGTGCCAGCAGCTTAGGGGGGACTCCCTACGAGCAGTACTTC
TRBJ1-6 | TRBV10-3 | few | 14 | NA | CATTTGIGNSPLHF | TGTGCCACTACCACAGGGATCGGTAATTCACCCCTCCACTTT
TRBJ1-5 | TRBV6-4 | NA | 13 | NA | CASATGTFQPQHF | TGTGCCAGCGCAACCGGTACCTTTCAGCCCCAGCATTTT
TRBJ1-1 | TRBV10-3 | NA | 17 | NA | CAISESNLAPMNTEAFF | TGTGCCATCAGTGAGTCGAATCTAGCCCCGATGAACACTGAAGCTTTCTTT
TRBJ2-1 | TRBV19 | NA | 17 | TRBD2 | CASSITTGLAGDNEQFF | TGTGCCAGTAGTATAACCACGGGACTAGCGGGAGACAATGAGCAGTTCTTC
TRBJ2-7 | TRBV5-6 | NA | 17 | NA | CASSLYSRNRQSYEQYF | TGTGCCAGCAGCTTGTATTCACGAAACAGACAATCCTACGAGCAGTACTTC
TRBJ2-5 | TRBV27 | NA | 18 | TRBD2 | CASSPRWLAGGQQETQYF | TGTGCCAGCAGTCCCCGTTGGTTAGCGGGGGGGCAACAAGAGACCCAGTACTTC
TRBJ1-4 | TRBV19 | NA | 17 | TRBD1 | CASTGSGTGETNEKLFF | TGTGCCAGTACCGGATCCGGGACAGGGGAAACTAATGAAAAACTGTTTTTT
TRBJ2-1 | TRBV19 | NA | 15 | TRBD2 | CASSSEAGGYNEQFF | TGTGCCAGTAGTAGCGAAGCGGGAGGATACAATGAGCAGTTCTTC
TRBJ2-7 | TRBV30 | NA | 14 | NA | CAWSVGAGTYEQYF | TGTGCCTGGAGTGTCGGAGCTGGAACCTACGAGCAGTACTTC
TRBJ1-1 | TRBV24-1 | NA | 13 | NA | CATSGTKSTEAFF | TGTGCCACCAGTGGGACAAAGAGCACTGAAGCTTTCTTT
TRBJ2-7 | TRBV20-1 | NA | 14 | NA | CSASVAGRSYEQYF | TGCAGTGCTAGTGTGGCGGGACGCTCCTACGAGCAGTACTTC
TRBJ1-1 | TRBV12-3/TRBV12-4 | NA | 13 | NA | CASSLVGATEAFF | TGTGCCAGCAGTTTGGTGGGGGCCACTGAAGCTTTCTTT
TRBJ1-6 | TRBV7-9 | NA | 16 | NA | CASGVGAGRTNSPLHF | TGTGCCAGCGGGGTCGGGGCGGGACGGACAAATTCACCCCTCCACTTT
TRBJ2-2 | TRBV5-1 | NA | 15 | TRBD2 | CASSLLAEITGELFF | TGCGCCAGCAGCTTGCTAGCGGAAATCACCGGGGAGCTGTTTTTT
TRBJ1-1 | TRBV7-3 | NA | 13 | NA | CASSSVGGTEAFF | TGTGCCAGCAGCTCCGTAGGGGGCACTGAAGCTTTCTTT
TRBJ2-7 | TRBV9 | NA | 16 | NA | CASSPSAGGVNYEQYF | TGTGCCAGCAGCCCTTCAGCAGGAGGGGTAAACTACGAGCAGTACTTC
TRBJ2-1 | TRBV4-2 | NA | 17 | TRBD2 | CASSQVSGGSSYNEQFF | TGTGCCAGCAGCCAAGTTAGCGGGGGCAGCTCCTACAATGAGCAGTTCTTC
TRBJ2-2 | TRBV19 | once | 14 | NA | CASSIGASHGELFF | TGTGCCAGTAGTATAGGGGCTAGCCACGGGGAGCTGTTTTTT
TRBJ1-1 | TRBV5-1 | NA | 14 | NA | CASSTPGAYTEAFF | TGCGCCAGCAGTACCCCTGGAGCGTACACTGAAGCTTTCTTT
TRBJ1-1 | TRBV9 | NA | 13 | NA | CASSEQGNTEAFF | TGTGCCAGCAGCGAACAGGGGAACACTGAAGCTTTCTTT
TRBJ2-3 | TRBV18 | NA | 12 | NA | CASSPVLDTQYF | TGTGCCAGCTCACCAGTACTAGATACGCAGTATTTT
TRBJ2-7 | TRBV5-5 | NA | 15 | NA | CASSLAGTYAYEQYF | TGTGCCAGCAGCTTGGCCGGGACTTATGCCTACGAGCAGTACTTC
TRBJ1-4 | TRBV28 | NA | 14 | NA | CASSLGQSNEKLFF | TGTGCCAGCAGTTTAGGGCAGTCTAATGAAAAACTGTTTTTT
TRBJ2-1 | TRBV7-9 | few | 17 | TRBD2 | CASSPGVLAGPYNEQFF | TGTGCCAGCAGCCCAGGGGTTCTAGCGGGACCCTACAATGAGCAGTTCTTC
TRBJ1-5 | TRBV25-1 | NA | 12 | TRBD1 | CASSGRDRAQHF | TGTGCCAGCAGTGGCCGGGACAGGGCCCAGCATTTT
TRBJ2-3 | TRBV3-1/TRBV3-2 | NA | 15 | NA | CASSQDDRPTDTQYF | TGTGCCAGCAGCCAAGACGACAGACCCACAGATACGCAGTATTTT
TRBJ2-5 | TRBV28 | NA | 13 | NA | CASSLHRQETQYF | TGTGCCAGCAGTTTGCACAGACAAGAGACCCAGTACTTC
TRBJ1-1 | TRBV7-8 | NA | 12 | NA | CASSLAGERAFF | TGTGCCAGCAGCTTAGCGGGAGAGCGAGCTTTCTTT
TRBJ1-6 | TRBV5-1 | NA | 15 | NA | CASSFGTVRDSPLHF | TGCGCCAGCAGCTTCGGAACGGTTCGGGATTCACCCCTCCACTTT
TRBJ1-2 | TRBV21-1 | NA | 12 | NA | CARSGTAYGYTF | TGTGCCAGATCCGGGACAGCCTATGGCTACACCTTC
TRBJ2-7 | TRBV27 | NA | 13 | NA | CASSLSPEREQYF | TGTGCCAGCAGTTTATCCCCCGAGAGGGAGCAGTACTTC